This passage covers 2 T cell receptor beta chains from one sample sequenced in a study of T cell responses to AZD1222 COVID-19 vaccine. Assay: immunoSEQ multiplex PCR; the TCRdb copy retains only in-frame clones and omits some. Of 110,000 to 150,000 clones in the sample, about 94% were seen once. Sequencing was performed on peripheral blood, taken on day 0 of AZD1222 vaccination. The source is an adult in good health.

V gene TRBV9 combines with J gene TRBJ1-3, with D hard to call. V was trimmed by 2 bases and J by 0 bases, leaving 12 bases between them. The CDR3 consists of 16 residues. The germline V gene has CDR1 SGDLS and CDR2 YYNGEE. Written as DNA, the CDR3 is TGTGCCAGCAGCGTCGCGTCGCGGGACTCTGGAAACACCATATATTTT. Its translation is CASSVASRDSGNTIYF.

J is TRBJ2-7 and V is TRBV11-2; D may be TRBD1 (6 bases). The CDR3 length is 13 residues. The germline CDR1 and CDR2 sequences are SGHAT and FQNNGV. Trimming shortened V by 5 bases and J by 5 bases, and 13 bases separated the two germline ends. This CDR3 is CASSVDRSNEQYF. The CDR3 nucleotides read TGTGCCAGCAGCGTCGACAGGAGCAACGAGCAGTACTTC.